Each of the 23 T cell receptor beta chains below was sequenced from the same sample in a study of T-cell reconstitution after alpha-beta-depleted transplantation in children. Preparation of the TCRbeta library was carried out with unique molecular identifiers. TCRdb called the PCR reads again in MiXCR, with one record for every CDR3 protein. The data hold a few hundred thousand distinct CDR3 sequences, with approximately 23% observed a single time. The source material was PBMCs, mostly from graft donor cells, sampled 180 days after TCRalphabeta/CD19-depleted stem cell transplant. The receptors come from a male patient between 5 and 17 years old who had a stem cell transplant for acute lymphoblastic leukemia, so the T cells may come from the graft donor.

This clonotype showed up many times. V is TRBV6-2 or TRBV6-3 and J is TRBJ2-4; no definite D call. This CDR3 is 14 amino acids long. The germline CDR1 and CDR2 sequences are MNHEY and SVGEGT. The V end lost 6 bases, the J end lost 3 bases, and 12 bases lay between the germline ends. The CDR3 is CASSSRPFKNIQYF. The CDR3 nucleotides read TGTGCCAGCAGCTCGCGGCCTTTCAAAAACATTCAGTACTTC.

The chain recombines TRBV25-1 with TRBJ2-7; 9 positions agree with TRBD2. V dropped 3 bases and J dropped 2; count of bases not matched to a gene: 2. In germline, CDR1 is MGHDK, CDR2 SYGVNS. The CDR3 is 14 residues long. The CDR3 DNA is TGTGCCAGCAGTGATAGCGGGAGCCCCTACGAGCAGTACTTC. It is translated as CASSDSGSPYEQYF.

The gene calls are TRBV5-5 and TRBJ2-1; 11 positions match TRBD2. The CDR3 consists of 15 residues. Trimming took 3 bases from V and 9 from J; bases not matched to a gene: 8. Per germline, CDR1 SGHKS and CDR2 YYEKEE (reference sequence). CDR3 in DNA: TGTGCCAGCAGCTCTACGCTAGCGGGAGGTGCTGAGCAGTTCTTC. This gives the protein CASSSTLAGGAEQFF.

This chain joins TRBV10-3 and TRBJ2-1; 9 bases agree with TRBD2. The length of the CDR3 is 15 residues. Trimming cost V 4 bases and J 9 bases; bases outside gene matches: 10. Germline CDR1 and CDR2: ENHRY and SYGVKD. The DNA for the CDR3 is TGTGCCATCAGTGTTGTGGCGGGAGGGATCAGTGAGCAGTTCTTC. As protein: CAISVVAGGISEQFF.

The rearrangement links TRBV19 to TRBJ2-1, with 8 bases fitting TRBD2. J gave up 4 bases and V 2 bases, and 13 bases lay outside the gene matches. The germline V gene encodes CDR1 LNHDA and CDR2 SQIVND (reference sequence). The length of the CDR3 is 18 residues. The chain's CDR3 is CASSIPPWVAGLYNEQFF. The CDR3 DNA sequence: TGTGCCAGTAGTATACCGCCTTGGGTAGCGGGACTATACAATGAGCAGTTCTTC.

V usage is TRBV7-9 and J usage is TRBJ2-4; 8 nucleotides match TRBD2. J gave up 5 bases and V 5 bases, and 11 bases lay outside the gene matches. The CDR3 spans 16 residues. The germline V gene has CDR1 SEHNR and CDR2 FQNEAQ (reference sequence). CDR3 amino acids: CASSPSKAGDQNIQYF. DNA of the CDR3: TGTGCCAGCAGCCCCTCGAAAGCGGGAGACCAAAACATTCAGTACTTC. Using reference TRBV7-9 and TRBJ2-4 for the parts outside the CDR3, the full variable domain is DTGVSQNPRHKITKRGQNVTFRCDPISEHNRLYWYRQTLGQGPEFLTYFQNEAQLEKSRLLSDRFSAERPKGSFSTLEIQRTEQGDSAMYLCASSPSKAGDQNIQYFGAGTRLSVL.

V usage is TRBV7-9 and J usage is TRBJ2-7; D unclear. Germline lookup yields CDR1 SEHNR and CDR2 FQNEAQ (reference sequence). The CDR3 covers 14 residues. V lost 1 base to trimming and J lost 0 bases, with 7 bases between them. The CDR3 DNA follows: TGTGCCAGCAGCTTAGGGCTCCTCTCCTACGAGCAGTACTTC. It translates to CASSLGLLSYEQYF.

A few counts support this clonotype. CDR3 loop: CASSSPGYTGELFF. The CDR3 DNA reads TGTGCCAGCAGTTCTCCCGGCTACACCGGGGAGCTGTTTTTT. V and J are TRBV12-3 or TRBV12-4 and TRBJ2-2; D gene uncertain. The V gene lost 4 bases and the J gene lost 3 bases, with 9 bases spanning the gap. This CDR3 has 14 residues.

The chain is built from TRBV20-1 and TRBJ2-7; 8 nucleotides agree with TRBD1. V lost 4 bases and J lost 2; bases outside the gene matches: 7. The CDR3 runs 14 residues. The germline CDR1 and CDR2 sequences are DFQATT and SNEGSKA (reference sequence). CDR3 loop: CSAIDRGSTYEQYF. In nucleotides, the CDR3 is TGCAGTGCTATTGACAGGGGATCTACCTACGAGCAGTACTTC.

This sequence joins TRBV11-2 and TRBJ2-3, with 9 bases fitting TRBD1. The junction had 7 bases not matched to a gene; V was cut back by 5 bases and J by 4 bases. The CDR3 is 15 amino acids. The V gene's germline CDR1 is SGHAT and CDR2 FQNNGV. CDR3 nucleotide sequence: TGTGCCAGCAGCAAGACAGGGGGGAGCGCAGATACGCAGTATTTT. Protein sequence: CASSKTGGSADTQYF.

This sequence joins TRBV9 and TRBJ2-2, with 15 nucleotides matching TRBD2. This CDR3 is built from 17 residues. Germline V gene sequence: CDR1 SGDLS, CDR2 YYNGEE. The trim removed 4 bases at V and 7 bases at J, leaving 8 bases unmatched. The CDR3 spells CASSLGLAGGPIGELFF. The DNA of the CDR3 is TGTGCCAGCAGCTTAGGACTAGCGGGAGGGCCGATCGGGGAGCTGTTTTTT.

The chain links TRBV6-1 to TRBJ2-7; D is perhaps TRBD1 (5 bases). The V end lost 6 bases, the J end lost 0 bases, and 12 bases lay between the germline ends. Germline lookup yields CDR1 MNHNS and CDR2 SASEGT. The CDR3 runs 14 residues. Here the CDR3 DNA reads TGTGCCAGCAGCCTCGGACAAATCTCCTACGAGCAGTACTTC. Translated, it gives CASSLGQISYEQYF.

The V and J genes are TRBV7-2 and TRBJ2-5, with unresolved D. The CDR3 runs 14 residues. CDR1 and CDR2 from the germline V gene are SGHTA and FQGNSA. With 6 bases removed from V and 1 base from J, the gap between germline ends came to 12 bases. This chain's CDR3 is CASSGRAGQETQYF. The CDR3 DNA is TGTGCCAGCAGTGGTCGGGCAGGCCAAGAGACCCAGTACTTC.

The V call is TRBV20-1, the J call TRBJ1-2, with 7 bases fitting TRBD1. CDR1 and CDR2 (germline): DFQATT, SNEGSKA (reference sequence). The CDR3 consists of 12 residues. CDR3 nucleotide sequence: TGCACCGAGAGACAGGGCCTCTATGGCTACACCTTC. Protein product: CTERQGLYGYTF.

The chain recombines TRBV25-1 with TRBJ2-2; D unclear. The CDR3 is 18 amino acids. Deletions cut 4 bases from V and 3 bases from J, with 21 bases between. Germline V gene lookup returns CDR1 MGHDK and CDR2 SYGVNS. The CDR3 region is CASSGSGHPLADTGELFF. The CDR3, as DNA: TGTGCCAGCAGTGGTAGTGGGCACCCTTTGGCCGACACCGGGGAGCTGTTTTTT.

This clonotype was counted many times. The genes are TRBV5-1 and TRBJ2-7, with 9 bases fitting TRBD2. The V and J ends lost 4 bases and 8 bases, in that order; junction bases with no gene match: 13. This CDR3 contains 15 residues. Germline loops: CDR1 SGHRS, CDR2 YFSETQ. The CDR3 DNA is TGCGCCAGCAGCCTTGGGACTAGCCCCCTCATGCAGCAGTACTTC. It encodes CASSLGTSPLMQQYF.

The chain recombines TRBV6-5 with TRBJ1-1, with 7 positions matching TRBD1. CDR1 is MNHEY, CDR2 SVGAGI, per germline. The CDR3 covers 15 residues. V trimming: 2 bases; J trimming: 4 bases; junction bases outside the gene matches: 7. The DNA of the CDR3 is TGTGCCAGCAGTTACGTGAGGGGGCGCGGCACTGAAGCTTTCTTT. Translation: CASSYVRGRGTEAFF.

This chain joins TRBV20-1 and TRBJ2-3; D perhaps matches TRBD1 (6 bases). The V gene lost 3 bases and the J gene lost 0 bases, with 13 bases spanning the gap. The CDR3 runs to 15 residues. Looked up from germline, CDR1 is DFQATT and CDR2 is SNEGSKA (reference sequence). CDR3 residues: CSASRPGASTDTQYF. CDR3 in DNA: TGCAGTGCTAGTCGGCCAGGGGCGAGCACAGATACGCAGTATTTT.

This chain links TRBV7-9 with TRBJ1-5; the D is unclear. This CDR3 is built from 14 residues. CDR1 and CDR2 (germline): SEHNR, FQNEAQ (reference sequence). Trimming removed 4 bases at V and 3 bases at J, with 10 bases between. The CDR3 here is CASSSTRVNQPQHF. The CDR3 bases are TGTGCCAGCAGCTCCACCCGGGTCAATCAGCCCCAGCATTTT.

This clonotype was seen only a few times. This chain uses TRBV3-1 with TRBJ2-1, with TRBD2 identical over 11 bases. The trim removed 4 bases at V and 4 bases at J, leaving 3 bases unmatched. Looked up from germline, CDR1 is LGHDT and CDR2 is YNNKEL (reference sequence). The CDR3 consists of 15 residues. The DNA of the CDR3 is TGTGCCAGCAGCCGCGGGACTAGCGGTTACAATGAGCAGTTCTTC. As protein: CASSRGTSGYNEQFF.

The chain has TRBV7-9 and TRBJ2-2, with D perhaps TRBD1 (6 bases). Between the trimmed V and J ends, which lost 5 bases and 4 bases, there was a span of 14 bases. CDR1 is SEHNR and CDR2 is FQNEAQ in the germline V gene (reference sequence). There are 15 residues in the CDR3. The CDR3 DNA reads TGTGCCAGCAGCCTACCGGGACACTTCACCGGGGAGCTGTTTTTT. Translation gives CASSLPGHFTGELFF. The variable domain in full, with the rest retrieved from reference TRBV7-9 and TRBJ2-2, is DTGVSQNPRHKITKRGQNVTFRCDPISEHNRLYWYRQTLGQGPEFLTYFQNEAQLEKSRLLSDRFSAERPKGSFSTLEIQRTEQGDSAMYLCASSLPGHFTGELFFGEGSRLTVL.

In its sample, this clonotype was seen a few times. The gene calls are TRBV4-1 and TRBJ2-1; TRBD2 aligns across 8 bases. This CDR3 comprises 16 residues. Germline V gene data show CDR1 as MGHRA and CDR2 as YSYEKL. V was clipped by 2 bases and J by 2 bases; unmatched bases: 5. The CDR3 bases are TGCGCCAGCAGCCAACTTACTAGCGGCACCTACAATGAGCAGTTCTTC. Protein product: CASSQLTSGTYNEQFF.

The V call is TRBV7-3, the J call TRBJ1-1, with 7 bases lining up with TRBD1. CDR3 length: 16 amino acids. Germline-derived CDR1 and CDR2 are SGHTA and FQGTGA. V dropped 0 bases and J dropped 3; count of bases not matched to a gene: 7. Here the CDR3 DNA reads TGTGCCAGCAGCTTAACTCCCTCGACAGGGTACACTGAAGCTTTCTTT. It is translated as CASSLTPSTGYTEAFF.